This TCR beta chain appears in the sequencing data of a study of tumor and adjacent non-tumor tissue in lung cancer. Three rounds of nested PCR, following a modified ARM-PCR protocol, produced the TCRbeta library. TCRdb passed the multiplex PCR reads through MiXCR, listing each CDR3 protein once. The sample includes over 110,000 distinct CDR3 sequences, around 66% seen only once; the top ten take roughly 18%. The length of the CDR3 is 14 residues. Per the germline V gene, CDR1 is DFQATT and CDR2 is SNEGSKA (reference sequence). The template was RNA from unsorted bulk tissue. Concerning this clonotype: At one end, the junction sequence differs from germline, possibly due to a read error.

The sample comprised lung tumor tissue. The chain joins TRBV20-1 to TRBJ1-5; 9 nucleotides agree with TRBD1. The TCR sequence derives from a man in his sixties with small cell lung cancer. The CDR3 protein is CSTRADRGKQPQHF. In DNA, the CDR3 is TGCAGTACTAGAGCGGACAGGGGCAAACAGCCCCAGCATTTT.